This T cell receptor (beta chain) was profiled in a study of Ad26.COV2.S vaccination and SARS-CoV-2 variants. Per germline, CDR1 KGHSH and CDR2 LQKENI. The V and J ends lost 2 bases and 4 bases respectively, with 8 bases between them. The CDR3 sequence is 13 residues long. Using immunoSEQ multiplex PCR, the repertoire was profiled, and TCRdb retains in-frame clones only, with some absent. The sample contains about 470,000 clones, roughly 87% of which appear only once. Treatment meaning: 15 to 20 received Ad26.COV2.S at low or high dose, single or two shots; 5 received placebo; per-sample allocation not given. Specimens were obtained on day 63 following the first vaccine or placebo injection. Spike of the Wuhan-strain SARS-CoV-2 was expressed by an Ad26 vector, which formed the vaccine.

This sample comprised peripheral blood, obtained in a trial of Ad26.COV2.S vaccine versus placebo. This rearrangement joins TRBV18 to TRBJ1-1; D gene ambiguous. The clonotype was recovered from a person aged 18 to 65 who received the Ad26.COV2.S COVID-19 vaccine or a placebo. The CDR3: CASSPGSSTEAFF. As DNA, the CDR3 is TGTGCCAGCTCACCAGGTAGTAGCACTGAAGCTTTCTTT.